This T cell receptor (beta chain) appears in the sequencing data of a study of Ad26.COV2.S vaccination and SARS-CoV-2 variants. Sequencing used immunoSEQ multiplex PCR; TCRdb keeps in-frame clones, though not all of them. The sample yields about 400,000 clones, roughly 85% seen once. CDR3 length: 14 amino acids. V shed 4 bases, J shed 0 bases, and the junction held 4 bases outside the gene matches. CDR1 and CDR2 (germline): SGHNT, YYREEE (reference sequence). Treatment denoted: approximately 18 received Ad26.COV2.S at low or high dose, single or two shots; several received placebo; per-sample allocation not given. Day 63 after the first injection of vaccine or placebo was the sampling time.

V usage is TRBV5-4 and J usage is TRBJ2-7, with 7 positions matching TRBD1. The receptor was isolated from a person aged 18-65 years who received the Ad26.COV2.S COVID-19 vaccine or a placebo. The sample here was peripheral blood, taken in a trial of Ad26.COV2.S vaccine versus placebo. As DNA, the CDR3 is TGTGCCAGCAGCATGGACAGGAGCTCCTACGAGCAGTACTTC. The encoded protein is CASSMDRSSYEQYF.